These 21 T cell receptor beta chains share one sample of origin, sequenced in a study of T cells after yellow fever vaccination (dated by TCRdb to about 2019). Library method: 5' RACE. The instrument given in TCRdb is Illumina HiSeq 2500. TCRdb redid the processing of the public reads, applying fastp at Q25 and MiXCR, and retained in-frame beta chains. A single entry per CDR3 protein holds the most common genes and DNA from its merged rows. This sample holds approximately 610,000 distinct CDR3 sequences; roughly a sixth were observed only once. Approximately 15% of the sample lies in the top ten. The treatment or condition label here, explained by the study, means: live attenuated yellow fever vaccine strain. The source was PBMCs, collected about 5 days after the first yellow fever vaccination. The source of these receptors is a young man who received the YFV17D yellow fever vaccine.

This clonotype has more than one count but fewer than ten. The limits of the CDR3 on the DNA are not certain, so only TCRdb's listed CDR3 is given. V is TRBV4-3 and J is TRBJ2-1; the D call TRBD1 from the table was never checked on the DNA. The CDR3 is made up of 14 amino acids, end residues included. Germline CDR1 reads LGHNA; CDR2 reads YSLEER. The chain's CDR3 is CASSQAWGGGAAFF.

This clonotype was found a few times. The CDR3 DNA reads TGCAGCGTTGGACAGGGGGCCTACGAGCAGTACTTC. Encoded protein: CSVGQGAYEQYF. This chain joins TRBV29-1 and TRBJ2-7; 9 bases are a match to TRBD1. The ends lost 4 bases at V and 2 bases at J; junction bases unmatched: 0. Germline CDR1 SQVTM, CDR2 ANQGSEA. The CDR3 length is 12 residues.

The CDR3 bases are TGTGCCATCAGGGGGGACGGTAACTATGGCTACACCTTC. It yields the protein CAIRGDGNYGYTF. The chain joins TRBV10-3 to TRBJ1-2; weak D call: TRBD1 (5 bases). The CDR3 has 13 amino acids. The germline V gene has CDR1 ENHRY and CDR2 SYGVKD. Trimming left V 6 bases short and J 1 base short, with 9 bases between.

This chain uses TRBV18 with TRBJ2-1; D is perhaps TRBD1 or TRBD2 (5 bases each). The CDR3 totals 13 residues. Trimming left V 3 bases short and J 6 bases short, with 9 bases between. The germline CDR1 and CDR2 sequences are KGHSH and LQKENI. The CDR3 protein is CASSPGTGNEQFF. In DNA form, the CDR3 reads TGTGCCAGCTCACCCGGGACCGGCAATGAGCAGTTCTTC.

The chain couples TRBV25-1 to TRBJ1-2, with D possibly TRBD1 on 5 matching bases. Germline V gene data show CDR1 as MGHDK and CDR2 as SYGVNS. This CDR3 has 12 amino acids. V was shortened by 7 bases and J by 8 bases, with 14 bases between the two germline ends. The CDR3 DNA follows: TGTGCCAGCACCCAAAATGACAGAGGCTACACCTTC. It encodes CASTQNDRGYTF.

The chain uses TRBV7-2 and TRBJ2-6, with D perhaps being TRBD1 or TRBD2 (5 bases each). V lost 5 bases and J lost 4, with 9 bases in between. In germline, CDR1 is SGHTA, CDR2 FQGNSA. The CDR3 spans 14 residues. CDR3: CASSRRDGANVLTF. The CDR3 bases are TGTGCCAGCAGCCGACGGGACGGGGCCAACGTCCTGACTTTC.

This clonotype was counted many times. The gene calls are TRBV3-1 and TRBJ1-5, with 8 bases matching TRBD1. Looked up from germline, CDR1 is LGHDT and CDR2 is YNNKEL (reference sequence). This CDR3 has 16 amino acids. With V trimmed by 3 bases and J by 7 bases, 11 bases remained unmatched. This CDR3 reads CASSQSDRGFGQPQHF. CDR3 in DNA: TGTGCCAGCAGCCAGTCCGACAGGGGCTTTGGACAGCCCCAGCATTTT. The full variable domain, in which reference TRBV3-1 and TRBJ1-5 provide the parts outside the CDR3, is DTAVSQTPKYLVTQMGNDKSIKCEQNLGHDTMYWYKQDSKKFLKIMFSYNNKELIINETVPNRFSPKSPDKAHLNLHINSLELGDSAVYFCASSQSDRGFGQPQHFGDGTRLSIL.

V usage is TRBV7-2 and J usage is TRBJ2-1, with D possibly TRBD2 on 7 matching bases. The CDR3 has 15 amino acids. Trimming left V 5 bases short and J 6 bases short, with 17 bases between. CDR1 SGHTA and CDR2 FQGNSA come from the germline V gene. The CDR3 DNA is TGTGCCAGCAGCCGGACCGGGGGGCGCGGCAATGAGCAGTTCTTC. Translating it yields CASSRTGGRGNEQFF. Drawing the rest from reference TRBV7-2 and TRBJ2-1, the complete variable domain is GAGVSQSPSNKVTEKGKDVELRCDPISGHTALYWYRQSLGQGLEFLIYFQGNSAPDKSGLPSDRFSAERTGGSVSTLTIQRTQQEDSAVYLCASSRTGGRGNEQFFGPGTRLTVL.

This clonotype was counted a few times. The chain joins TRBV6-1 to TRBJ2-1; TRBD2 matches at 7 bases. Germline V gene sequence: CDR1 MNHNS, CDR2 SASEGT. The CDR3 totals 14 residues. The J segment lost 3 bases and the V segment lost 8 bases, leaving 7 bases of the junction unmatched. In DNA, the CDR3 is TGTGCCAGCTCGATAGCGGGCGGCTACAATGAGCAGTTCTTC. This translates into CASSIAGGYNEQFF.

Only a few counts were recorded for this clonotype. This chain uses TRBV7-2 with TRBJ2-7; no clear D gene. Germline CDR1 is SGHTA and CDR2 is FQGNSA. The V gene lost 5 bases and the J gene lost 1 base, with 12 bases spanning the gap. The CDR3 consists of 14 residues. The CDR3 DNA reads as TGTGCCAGCAGCCAACGCGAGCAATCCTACGAGCAGTACTTC. Translation gives CASSQREQSYEQYF.

This clonotype was counted between two and nine times. CDR3: CSARVQRGDSSYNEQFF. In DNA form, the CDR3 reads TGCAGTGCTAGGGTGCAGCGGGGGGACAGCTCCTACAATGAGCAGTTCTTC. The rearrangement joins TRBV20-1 to TRBJ2-1; 9 positions agree with TRBD2. The ends lost 3 bases at V and 0 bases at J; junction bases unmatched: 9. In germline, CDR1 is DFQATT, CDR2 SNEGSKA (reference sequence). This CDR3 region has 17 residues.

The chain employs TRBV7-9 and TRBJ2-5; D might be TRBD1 (6 bases). Germline CDR1 SEHNR, CDR2 FQNEAQ (reference sequence). V gave up 2 bases and J gave up 0 bases, with 10 bases separating them. The CDR3 has 15 residues. The CDR3 region is CASSLQGMYQETQYF. CDR3 nucleotides: TGTGCCAGCAGCTTACAGGGGATGTACCAAGAGACCCAGTACTTC.

The rearrangement joins TRBV12-3 or TRBV12-4 to TRBJ2-3, with 8 nucleotides matching TRBD2. The CDR3 length is 18 residues. With 2 bases clipped from V and 4 bases from J, the junction kept 14 bases outside the gene matches. The CDR3 loop reads CASSLRHGTRRIPDTQYF. In DNA, the CDR3 is TGTGCCAGCAGTTTAAGGCACGGGACTAGAAGAATCCCAGATACGCAGTATTTT.

This clonotype was recorded a few times. V gene TRBV7-2 combines with J gene TRBJ1-3; D gene unclear. Trimming took off 5 bases at V and 2 bases at J, with 13 bases between the two ends. Germline CDR1 reads SGHTA; CDR2 reads FQGNSA. The CDR3 totals 15 residues. For the CDR3, the DNA is TGTGCCAGCAGCCCCCGATTTATTCCTGGAAACACCATATATTTT. This sequence encodes CASSPRFIPGNTIYF. Based on the CDR3 plus reference TRBV7-2 and TRBJ1-3, the full variable domain is GAGVSQSPSNKVTEKGKDVELRCDPISGHTALYWYRQSLGQGLEFLIYFQGNSAPDKSGLPSDRFSAERTGGSVSTLTIQRTQQEDSAVYLCASSPRFIPGNTIYFGEGSWLTVV.

This clonotype was recorded a few times. This sequence joins TRBV19 and TRBJ2-7; weak D call: TRBD2 (6 bases). Germline assignment: CDR1 LNHDA and CDR2 SQIVND (reference sequence). V gave up 5 bases and J gave up 0 bases, with 17 bases separating them. The CDR3 consists of 16 residues. CDR3 bases: TGTGCCAGTAGTCCAGGAGGGTATGGTCGCTCCTACGAGCAGTACTTC. Amino acid sequence: CASSPGGYGRSYEQYF.

This clonotype was observed a handful of times. The rearrangement uses TRBV20-1 and TRBJ2-5; 7 nucleotides match TRBD1. The germline gives CDR1 DFQATT, CDR2 SNEGSKA (reference sequence). After removal of 3 bases from V and 1 base from J, the junction contained 5 bases not matched to a gene. CDR3 length equals 14 residues. Here the CDR3 DNA reads TGCAGTGCTAGTATGGACAGGTCCCAAGAGACCCAGTACTTC. This sequence encodes CSASMDRSQETQYF.

In this sample, this clonotype turned up a few times. This chain uses TRBV5-1 with TRBJ1-6, with 9 positions matching TRBD1. Germline V gene sequence: CDR1 SGHRS, CDR2 YFSETQ. The CDR3 covers 15 residues. With V trimmed by 4 bases and J by 8 bases, 7 bases remained unmatched. The DNA of the CDR3 is TGCGCCAGCAGCGTCGGGACAGGGCCTTATTCACCCCTCCACTTT. This gives the protein CASSVGTGPYSPLHF.

The rearrangement uses TRBV11-3 and TRBJ2-2; D is unresolved. The CDR3 runs 15 residues. Per germline, CDR1 SGHNT and CDR2 YENEEA. V was shortened by 1 base and J by 7 bases, with 13 bases between the two germline ends. CDR3 in amino acids: CASSLGNRVYGELFF. CDR3 nucleotides: TGTGCCAGCAGCTTAGGAAATAGAGTTTACGGGGAGCTGTTTTTT. Variable domain in full (rest from reference TRBV11-3 and TRBJ2-2): EAGVVQSPRYKIIEKKQPVAFWCNPISGHNTLYWYLQNLGQGPELLIRYENEEAVDDSQLPKDRFSAERLKGVDSTLKIQPAELGDSAVYLCASSLGNRVYGELFFGEGSRLTVL.

The V call is TRBV7-9, the J call TRBJ1-4, with D perhaps TRBD1 (5 bases). Trimming shortened V by 6 bases and J by 5 bases, and 10 bases separated the two germline ends. Looked up from germline, CDR1 is SEHNR and CDR2 is FQNEAQ (reference sequence). This CDR3 region has 13 residues. The DNA of the CDR3 is TGTGCCAGCAGGGATGGGGCAAATGAAAAACTGTTTTTT. Translation gives CASRDGANEKLFF.

The chain uses TRBV3-1 and TRBJ1-2; no clear D gene. The CDR3 length is 15 residues. Germline V gives CDR1 LGHDT, CDR2 YNNKEL (reference sequence). V dropped 1 base and J dropped 4 bases, with 13 bases sitting between them. CDR3 protein: CASSQALGSTYGYTF. CDR3 in DNA: TGTGCCAGCAGCCAAGCGCTAGGGAGCACCTATGGCTACACCTTC.

The J gene is TRBJ2-7, the V gene TRBV6-1; D not resolved. The V gene's germline CDR1 is MNHNS and CDR2 SASEGT. This CDR3 region has 12 residues. Trimming pared 4 bases from V and 5 bases from J, leaving 9 bases between. CDR3 in amino acids: CASSAQGNEQYF. CDR3 coding DNA: TGTGCCAGCAGTGCTCAAGGGAACGAGCAGTACTTC.